The rows below give T cell receptor beta chains drawn from one sample of a study of Graves' ophthalmopathy and Graves' hyperthyroidism. A single record per CDR3 protein comes from TCRdb applying MiXCR to the multiplex PCR reads. The table shows 740,000 or so distinct CDR3 sequences, with 40% occurring only once. Material for sequencing was peripheral blood. These receptors originate from an adult man with Graves' ophthalmopathy. Each CDR3 is given with its conserved first and last residue. A D gene is named only where the DNA matches it firmly. Not all rows give a size; the values are once, few, many and, for expanded clones, a class.

V	D	size	length	J	CDR3	DNA
TRBV6-9	-	-	12	TRBJ1-1	CASSEVTGGAFF	TGTGCCAGCAGTGAAGTTACGGGTGGAGCTTTCTTT
TRBV20-1	-	-	14	TRBJ2-7	CSARGGTSYYEQYF	TGCAGTGCTAGAGGAGGGACCTCTTACTACGAGCAGTACTTC
TRBV20-1	-	-	17	TRBJ1-6	CSAREPFRLPSNSPLHF	TGCAGTGCTAGAGAACCCTTCCGACTGCCCAGCAATTCACCCCTCCACTTT
TRBV10-3	TRBD2	-	14	TRBJ2-5	CAISDPSGAGTQYF	TGTGCCATCAGTGATCCTAGCGGGGCGGGGACCCAGTACTTC
TRBV5-4	-	-	12	TRBJ1-6	CASSLHLSPLHF	TGTGCCAGCAGCTTGCATCTTTCACCCCTCCACTTT
TRBV20-1	TRBD1	-	12	TRBJ2-7	CSASPDRAEQYF	TGCAGTGCTAGTCCCGACAGGGCCGAGCAGTACTTC
TRBV7-6	TRBD2	-	17	TRBJ2-1	CASSKTHLLAGGDEQFF	TGTGCCAGCAGCAAAACCCACTTGCTAGCGGGAGGTGATGAGCAGTTCTTC
TRBV25-1	-	-	13	TRBJ1-1	CASSDSGVGEAFF	TGTGCCAGCAGTGATAGTGGGGTCGGTGAAGCTTTCTTT
TRBV12-3/TRBV12-4	TRBD1	few	17	TRBJ2-6	CASSELTGGTGANVLTF	TGTGCCAGCAGTGAATTGACAGGGGGAACTGGGGCCAACGTCCTGACTTTC
TRBV7-9	TRBD2	-	15	TRBJ2-1	CASSSPGLAGAEQFF	TGTGCCAGCAGCTCCCCGGGACTAGCGGGAGCCGAGCAGTTCTTC
TRBV19	TRBD1	-	15	TRBJ1-5	CASSRQGGSNQPQHF	TGTGCCAGTAGTAGACAGGGAGGTTCAAATCAGCCCCAGCATTTT
TRBV10-2	-	-	17	TRBJ1-6	CASSEPPTGFLLSPLHF	TGTGCCAGCAGTGAACCACCAACGGGTTTTCTGCTTTCACCCCTCCACTTT
TRBV11-1	-	-	14	TRBJ1-1	CASSWGTPGTEAFF	TGTGCCAGCAGCTGGGGGACCCCGGGGACTGAAGCTTTCTTT
TRBV29-1	TRBD1	-	12	TRBJ1-2	CSVAGTDHGYTF	TGCAGCGTCGCCGGGACAGATCATGGCTACACCTTC
TRBV19	TRBD1	many	14	TRBJ2-5	CASRTGQGQETQYF	TGTGCCAGTAGAACCGGACAGGGGCAAGAGACCCAGTACTTC
TRBV11-1	TRBD2	-	16	TRBJ2-7	CASSLIAGGNSYEQYF	TGTGCCAGCAGCTTAATAGCCGGGGGGAACTCCTACGAGCAGTACTTC
TRBV20-1	TRBD1	few	15	TRBJ1-5	CSASRGPTYNQPQHF	TGCAGTGCTAGCAGGGGGCCCACCTACAATCAGCCCCAGCATTTT
TRBV12-3/TRBV12-4	-	few	13	TRBJ2-5	CASSSLGLETQYF	TGTGCCAGCAGTTCCCTCGGGCTAGAGACCCAGTACTTC
TRBV2	-	many	13	TRBJ1-4	CASSVRHNEKLFF	TGTGCCAGCAGTGTGAGGCACAATGAAAAACTGTTTTTT
TRBV24-1	TRBD1	-	15	TRBJ1-5	CASREAGTGFQPQHF	TGTGCCAGCAGGGAAGCCGGGACAGGGTTTCAGCCCCAGCATTTT
TRBV9	-	many	16	TRBJ1-6	CASSVEDSSYNSPLHF	TGTGCCAGCAGCGTGGAGGACAGCTCCTATAATTCACCCCTCCACTTT
TRBV15	-	-	16	TRBJ1-6	CATSRSFREASSPLHF	TGTGCCACCAGCAGATCCTTCAGGGAGGCGAGTTCACCCCTCCACTTT
TRBV29-1	TRBD2	-	14	TRBJ2-5	CSVAELAGEETQYF	TGCAGCGTGGCAGAACTAGCGGGAGAGGAGACCCAGTACTTC
TRBV25-1	TRBD1	-	15	TRBJ1-4	CAWSGLRDRGEKLFF	TGTGCCTGGAGTGGACTCCGGGACAGGGGAGAAAAACTGTTTTTT
TRBV10-2	-	few	13	TRBJ2-7	CASSDGRTYEQYF	TGCGCCAGCAGCGATGGACGGACTTACGAGCAGTACTTC
TRBV11-1	-	few	14	TRBJ2-5	CASSTVTGKETQYF	TGTGCCAGCAGCACGGTGACGGGGAAAGAGACCCAGTACTTC
TRBV7-2	-	few	16	TRBJ2-7	CASSLARASGSYEQYF	TGTGCCAGCAGCTTAGCCCGGGCATCTGGCTCCTACGAGCAGTACTTC
TRBV29-1	-	-	13	TRBJ1-1	CSVASGGNTEAFF	TGCAGCGTTGCCAGTGGGGGGAACACTGAAGCTTTCTTT
TRBV7-9	-	-	14	TRBJ2-7	CASSSRDDSYEQYF	TGTGCCAGCAGTTCCCGGGACGACTCCTACGAGCAGTACTTC
TRBV7-2	-	many	12	TRBJ2-7	CASSLNSDEQYF	TGTGCCAGCAGCTTAAATAGCGACGAGCAGTACTTC
TRBV2	TRBD1	-	13	TRBJ2-7	CASSQATGEEQYF	TGTGCCAGCAGTCAGGCGACAGGGGAGGAGCAGTACTTC
TRBV14	-	many	14	TRBJ2-2	CASSRLGNTGELFF	TGTGCCAGCAGTCGACTAGGAAACACCGGGGAGCTGTTTTTT
TRBV7-9	-	-	11	TRBJ2-6	CASSQDGALTF	TGTGCCAGCAGCCAGGACGGAGCCCTGACTTTC
TRBV6-4	-	-	16	TRBJ1-2	CASSDSVPDSRDGYTF	TGTGCCAGCAGTGACTCGGTACCCGATTCACGGGATGGCTACACCTTC
TRBV29-1	-	-	13	TRBJ2-5	CSVVGPEWETQYF	TGCAGCGTGGTGGGACCGGAGTGGGAGACCCAGTACTTC
TRBV7-8	-	few	16	TRBJ1-1	CASSLVSRSGNTEAFF	TGTGCCAGCAGCTTAGTTAGCAGAAGCGGGAACACTGAAGCTTTCTTT
TRBV7-6	-	once	14	TRBJ1-3	CASSFGETGNTIYF	TGTGCCAGCAGCTTTGGGGAGACTGGAAACACCATATATTTT
TRBV5-1	-	once	15	TRBJ1-5	CASSLDLGAGQPQHF	TGCGCCAGCAGCTTGGATTTGGGGGCGGGTCAGCCCCAGCATTTT
TRBV15	-	many	10	TRBJ1-4	CATSDEKLFF	TGTGCCACCAGTGATGAAAAACTGTTTTTT
TRBV7-2	TRBD1	many	15	TRBJ1-6	CASSLEPGGSSPLHF	TGTGCCAGCAGCTTAGAGCCAGGGGGCAGTTCACCCCTCCACTTT
TRBV25-1	-	-	15	TRBJ1-3	CASSPHRVSGNTIYF	TGTGCCAGCAGTCCCCACAGGGTCTCTGGAAACACCATATATTTT
TRBV10-2	TRBD2	-	16	TRBJ2-7	CASSEPRTSSSYEQYF	TGCGCCAGCAGTGAGCCTCGGACTAGCAGTAGCTACGAGCAGTACTTC
TRBV2	-	-	14	TRBJ1-4	CASSSGIANEKLFF	TGTGCCAGCAGCTCAGGGATAGCTAATGAAAAACTGTTTTTT
TRBV11-1	TRBD1	-	16	TRBJ2-5	CASSLTTGGGQETQYF	TGTGCCAGCAGCCTAACGACAGGGGGAGGTCAAGAGACCCAGTACTTC
TRBV9	-	few	14	TRBJ2-7	CASSVEQLPYEQYF	TGTGCCAGCAGCGTGGAACAGCTTCCCTACGAGCAGTACTTC
TRBV10-2	-	-	13	TRBJ2-7	CASSPTGNYEQYF	TGCGCCAGCAGTCCGACAGGCAACTACGAGCAGTACTTC
TRBV29-1	TRBD1	-	12	TRBJ2-3	CSGTGPTDTQYF	TGCAGCGGGACAGGGCCCACAGATACGCAGTATTTT
TRBV7-3	TRBD2	-	14	TRBJ2-7	CASSAGTTGNEQYF	TGTGCCAGCAGCGCCGGGACTACGGGCAATGAGCAGTACTTC
TRBV2	-	few	14	TRBJ1-1	CASSGPVANTEAFF	TGTGCCAGCAGCGGTCCCGTCGCTAACACTGAAGCTTTCTTT